This T cell receptor (beta chain) was observed in a study of T cells after yellow fever vaccination. This clonotype was detected a few times. Its antigen is unknown. A single base separates this from a much larger clone, so it may be a read error. Per the germline V gene, CDR1 is SGHDN and CDR2 is FVKESK. The CDR3 consists of 11 residues. Trimming stripped 5 bases from V and 2 bases from J, with 3 bases between. Findings and caveats of the study: A small share of clonotypes appeared in both CD4 and CD8 compartments. Highly abundant clonotypes carried over from the bulk population could end up in FACS-sorted repertoires as contaminants.

TCRdb ran MiXCR on the 5' RACE reads and lists one entry per CDR3 protein. The sample holds some 320,000 distinct CDR3 sequences, approximately 4% seen once. The rearrangement joins TRBV14 to TRBJ2-5; D gene unclear. This specimen consisted of PBMCs, obtained 15 days after the yellow fever booster vaccination. The TCR comes from a man younger than 30 who received the YFV17D yellow fever vaccine. CDR3 residues: CASSEQETQYF. CDR3 DNA: TGTGCCAGCAGCGAGCAAGAGACCCAGTACTTC.